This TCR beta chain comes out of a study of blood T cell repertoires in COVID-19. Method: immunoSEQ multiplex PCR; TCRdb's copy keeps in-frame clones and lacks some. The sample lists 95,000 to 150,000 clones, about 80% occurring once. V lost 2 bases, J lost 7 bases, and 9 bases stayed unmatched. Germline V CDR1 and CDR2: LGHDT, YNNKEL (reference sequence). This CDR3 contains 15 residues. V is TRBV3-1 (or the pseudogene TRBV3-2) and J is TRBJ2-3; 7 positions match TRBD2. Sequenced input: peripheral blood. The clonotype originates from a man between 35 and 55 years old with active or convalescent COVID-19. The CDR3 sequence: CASSQLSGTPYTQYF. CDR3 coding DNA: TGTGCCAGCAGCCAATTGAGCGGGACTCCGTATACGCAGTATTTT.